A single sample is the source of the 19 T cell receptor beta chains below, sequenced in a study of identical twins. TCRdb called the 5' RACE reads again in MiXCR, with one record for every CDR3 protein. The table lists hundreds of thousands of distinct CDR3 sequences, 20% to 30% of them singletons. These data were likewise used in another study, on T cells expressing NK-cell markers.

The specimen sequenced was CD4+ T cells sorted from blood. These receptor sequences come from a woman younger than 30 in good health.

This clonotype was recorded a few times. The chain couples TRBV20-1 to TRBJ2-3; D is perhaps TRBD1 (5 bases). The V end was cut by 6 bases, the J end by 6 bases, with 16 bases between. The CDR3 has 13 residues. Germline V CDR1 and CDR2: DFQATT, SNEGSKA (reference sequence). DNA of the CDR3: TGCAGTGCCGATGATTTCCAGGGTGATACGCAGTATTTT. It translates to CSADDFQGDTQYF.

This clonotype was observed a handful of times. The V and J genes are TRBV5-1 and TRBJ2-5; D is uncertain. The CDR3 loop spans 11 amino acids. Trimming removed 5 bases from V and 5 bases from J, with 7 bases in between. Per the germline V gene, CDR1 is SGHRS and CDR2 is YFSETQ. CDR3 sequence: CASRAVETQYF. The CDR3 DNA sequence: TGCGCCAGCAGGGCGGTCGAGACCCAGTACTTC.

This clonotype was detected ten times or more. The J gene is TRBJ2-5, the V gene TRBV10-2; TRBD2 matches 9 bases. The CDR3 is made up of 13 amino acids. V shed 5 bases and J 2 bases; nucleotides not matched to a gene: 0. The germline CDR1 and CDR2 sequences are WSHSY and SAAADI. CDR3 in DNA: TGCGCCAGCAGTACTAGCGGGCAAGAGACCCAGTACTTC. Translating it yields CASSTSGQETQYF.

The V and J genes are TRBV5-1 and TRBJ1-2; D is perhaps TRBD1 (6 bases). The CDR3 is 13 residues long. V gave up 2 bases and J gave up 6 bases, with 11 bases separating them. Germline CDR1 is SGHRS and CDR2 is YFSETQ. The CDR3 bases are TGCGCCAGCAGCTTCGACAGGATGGATGGCTACACCTTC. It translates to CASSFDRMDGYTF.

The CDR3 is CASSFPPHYNEQFF. The CDR3 nucleotides read TGTGCCAGCAGTTTCCCACCGCACTACAATGAGCAGTTCTTC. The chain joins TRBV12-3 or TRBV12-4 to TRBJ2-1; no clear D. The CDR3 is made up of 14 amino acids. Trimming pared 3 bases from V and 3 bases from J, leaving 9 bases between.

The chain is built from TRBV12-3 or TRBV12-4 and TRBJ2-5; possible D gene TRBD1, 6 bases. The V and J ends lost 7 bases and 4 bases respectively, with 13 bases between them. There are 13 residues in the CDR3. The CDR3 nucleotides are TGTGCCAGCAAACGACTCAGGGGAGAGACCCAGTACTTC. Protein: CASKRLRGETQYF.

The V call is TRBV12-3 or TRBV12-4, the J call TRBJ1-1, with D maybe TRBD1 (5 bases). The CDR3 runs 15 residues. Deletions cut 6 bases from V and 1 base from J, with 15 bases between. In nucleotides, the CDR3 is TGTGCCAGCAGGGCAGGACTTGGGGGGAACACTGAAGCTTTCTTT. Protein product: CASRAGLGGNTEAFF.

The chain recombines TRBV27 with TRBJ2-3; TRBD1 agrees at 7 bases. V shed 2 bases, J shed 2 bases, and the junction held 4 bases outside the gene matches. Per the germline V gene, CDR1 is MNHEY and CDR2 is SMNVEV (reference sequence). The CDR3 spans 15 residues. CDR3 residues: CASSLKGAITDTQYF. CDR3 coding DNA: TGTGCCAGCAGTTTAAAGGGGGCTATCACAGATACGCAGTATTTT.

This clonotype came up a few times. The V call is TRBV9, the J call TRBJ2-1, with 8 bases aligning to TRBD2. V trimming: 2 bases; J trimming: 3 bases; junction bases outside the gene matches: 4. The V gene's germline CDR1 is SGDLS and CDR2 YYNGEE. The CDR3 contains 15 residues. The CDR3 nucleotides read TGTGCCAGCAGCGTGATGAGCGGGGGCTACAATGAGCAGTTCTTC. Translation gives CASSVMSGGYNEQFF.

V is TRBV27 and J is TRBJ2-1, with 8 bases matching TRBD2. There are 18 residues in the CDR3. CDR1 is MNHEY, CDR2 SMNVEV, per germline (reference sequence). After removal of 6 bases from V and 3 bases from J, the junction contained 16 bases not matched to a gene. In nucleotides, the CDR3 is TGTGCCAGCAGCCCGATCGCCCCGGGGGGGGCGGACTACAATGAGCAGTTCTTC. Its translation is CASSPIAPGGADYNEQFF.

The chain has TRBV7-2 and TRBJ1-2; unclear D gene. This CDR3 region has 13 residues. Germline-derived CDR1 and CDR2 are SGHTA and FQGNSA. V lost 2 bases, J lost 8 bases, and 12 bases lay in between. CDR3 in amino acids: CASSLSVDSGYTF. CDR3 bases: TGTGCCAGCAGCTTATCGGTGGACTCGGGCTACACCTTC.

In its sample, this clonotype was seen a few times. The rearrangement joins TRBV10-3 to TRBJ2-7; possible D gene TRBD1, 6 bases. The CDR3 has 12 residues. V lost 9 bases to trimming and J lost 2 bases, with 11 bases between them. Germline CDR1 ENHRY, CDR2 SYGVKD. Here the CDR3 reads CAIGDNTYEQYF. CDR3 coding DNA: TGTGCCATAGGGGACAACACCTACGAGCAGTACTTC.

The V call is TRBV6-1, the J call TRBJ1-1; D unclear. This CDR3 contains 13 residues. Germline V gives CDR1 MNHNS, CDR2 SASEGT. The V end was cut by 8 bases, the J end by 4 bases, with 14 bases between. The chain's CDR3 is CASLGPSGTEAFF. The CDR3 DNA sequence: TGTGCCAGCTTGGGCCCATCGGGCACTGAAGCTTTCTTT.

This clonotype was counted many times. This chain uses TRBV24-1 with TRBJ2-1, with D uncertain. Trimming shortened V by 2 bases and J by 6 bases, and 4 bases separated the two germline ends. The CDR3 contains 12 residues. Germline values: CDR1 KGHDR, CDR2 SFDVKD. CDR3: CATSDWANEQFF. CDR3 DNA sequence: TGTGCCACCAGTGATTGGGCCAATGAGCAGTTCTTC.

The rearrangement links TRBV15 to TRBJ2-7; D is uncertain. CDR3 length: 13 residues. The ends were cut back, 1 base at V and 7 bases at J, with 11 bases in the middle. CDR1 LNHNV and CDR2 YYDKDF come from the germline V gene (reference sequence). The CDR3 bases are TGTGCCACCAGCAGAGTCTATCGTAGTGAGCAGTACTTC. Translation gives CATSRVYRSEQYF.

This clonotype turned up a few times. V gene TRBV7-3 combines with J gene TRBJ2-5; 9 bases are shared with TRBD1. In germline, CDR1 is SGHTA, CDR2 FQGTGA. This CDR3 region has 16 residues. The J segment lost 2 bases and the V segment lost 3 bases, leaving 7 bases of the junction unmatched. DNA for the CDR3: TGTGCCAGCAGCTTGCTTCACGGACAGGGGCAAGAGACCCAGTACTTC. This gives the protein CASSLLHGQGQETQYF.

The rearrangement uses TRBV7-9 and TRBJ2-2; perhaps TRBD2 as D (5 bases). This CDR3 is built from 16 residues. Germline-derived CDR1 and CDR2 are SEHNR and FQNEAQ (reference sequence). Between the trimmed V and J ends, which lost 1 base and 0 bases, there was a span of 9 bases. The CDR3 region is CASSLGGQPNTGELFF. The CDR3 region has the DNA TGTGCCAGCAGCTTAGGAGGGCAGCCGAACACCGGGGAGCTGTTTTTT.

V is TRBV28 and J is TRBJ2-5, with 10 bases that match TRBD2. Germline V gene data show CDR1 as MDHEN and CDR2 as SYDVKM. CDR3 length: 13 residues. V shed 6 bases, J shed 4 bases, and the junction held 2 bases outside the gene matches. CDR3 sequence (DNA): TGTGCCAGCAGATCTAGCGGGAGAGAGACCCAGTACTTC. Translation: CASRSSGRETQYF.

This chain joins TRBV6-5 and TRBJ2-1; 7 bases are a match to TRBD2. The CDR3 loop spans 15 amino acids. After removal of 2 bases from V and 6 bases from J, the junction contained 7 bases not matched to a gene. Germline CDR1 reads MNHEY; CDR2 reads SVGAGI. CDR3 residues: CASSYGTSVSNEQFF. DNA for the CDR3: TGTGCCAGCAGTTACGGTACTAGCGTTTCCAATGAGCAGTTCTTC.